Listed here are 23 T cell receptor beta chains from one sample, sequenced in a study of blood T cell repertoires in COVID-19. TCRdb's copy holds only in-frame clones and misses some; the assay was immunoSEQ multiplex PCR. The top ten clones hold roughly 3% of a sample with 250,000 or so clones, 86% of them seen once. Sequenced input: PBMCs or T cells enriched from blood (not recorded which). The source of these receptors is a woman between 18 and 29 years old who had recovered from COVID-19.

The rearrangement joins TRBV5-5 to TRBJ1-5, with 9 nucleotides matching TRBD1. CDR1 and CDR2 from the germline V gene are SGHKS and YYEKEE (reference sequence). V lost 0 bases to trimming and J lost 0 bases; unmatched junction nucleotides: 4. The CDR3 is 17 residues long. The CDR3 reads CASSLVGTGYSNQPQHF. The DNA for the CDR3 is TGTGCCAGCAGCTTGGTTGGGACAGGGTATAGCAATCAGCCCCAGCATTTT.

The rearrangement links TRBV9 to TRBJ2-3; TRBD2 agrees at 13 bases. Trimming removed 4 bases from V and 4 bases from J; junction bases left unmatched: 6. The germline CDR1 and CDR2 sequences are SGDLS and YYNGEE. This CDR3 has 16 amino acids. CDR3 bases: TGTGCCAGCAGCTACCGGACTAGCGGGAGCTCAGATACGCAGTATTTT. This translates into CASSYRTSGSSDTQYF.

The CDR3 nucleotides are TGTGCCAGCAGTTTGATGATCGGCTGGCGGGAGGGCCGAGGTGAGCAGTTCTTC. Translating it yields CASSLMIGWREGRGEQFF. J is TRBJ2-1 and V is TRBV27; TRBD2 aligns across 9 bases. The CDR3 totals 18 residues. The J segment lost 9 bases and the V segment lost 3 bases, leaving 18 bases of the junction unmatched. Germline V gene lookup returns CDR1 MNHEY and CDR2 SMNVEV (reference sequence).

The chain has TRBV6-5 and TRBJ2-2, with D tentatively TRBD2 (7 bases). This CDR3 spans 15 amino acids. Trimming stripped 6 bases from V and 7 bases from J, with 18 bases between. Germline CDR1 MNHEY, CDR2 SVGAGI. CDR3 coding DNA: TGTGCCAGCAGAACCGACCCGGGGGGCCTCGGGGAGCTGTTTTTT. It is translated as CASRTDPGGLGELFF.

Here the CDR3 DNA reads TGTGCCAGCAGCTACCACCGACAGGGTGACTATGGCTACACCTTC. Its protein is CASSYHRQGDYGYTF. This sequence joins TRBV27 and TRBJ1-2, with TRBD1 matching 7 bases. CDR3 length equals 15 residues. Trimming removed 6 bases from V and 3 bases from J; junction bases left unmatched: 10. Germline V lookup: CDR1 MNHEY, CDR2 SMNVEV (reference sequence).

The table lists this clone with a few counts. The genes are TRBV10-2 and TRBJ2-7; D is undetermined. CDR1 and CDR2 (germline): WSHSY, SAAADI. V lost 4 bases to trimming and J lost 0 bases, with 7 bases between them. CDR3 length: 13 amino acids. CDR3 sequence (DNA): TGCGCCAGCAGTGCTAGTCACTCCTACGAGCAGTACTTC. This gives the protein CASSASHSYEQYF.

The rearrangement links TRBV10-3 to TRBJ2-7, with D perhaps TRBD2 (6 bases). Germline V CDR1 and CDR2: ENHRY, SYGVKD. Trimming cost V 3 bases and J 5 bases, with 8 bases left between them. This CDR3 comprises 12 residues. The CDR3 loop reads CAISEGGDEQYF. The CDR3 bases are TGTGCCATCAGTGAAGGAGGGGACGAGCAGTACTTC.

This chain links TRBV27 with TRBJ1-5; a possible D gene is TRBD1 (6 bases). Germline values: CDR1 MNHEY, CDR2 SMNVEV (reference sequence). The CDR3 runs to 13 residues. The V and J ends lost 8 bases and 4 bases respectively, with 12 bases between them. The DNA of the CDR3 is TGTGCCAGCGGGTGGGACAAGAATCAGCCCCAGCATTTT. Amino acids: CASGWDKNQPQHF.

The V call is TRBV9, the J call TRBJ2-4; the match to TRBD2 covers 12 bases. Losses at the gene ends were 0 bases for V and 2 bases for J; bases not matched to a gene: 21. The CDR3 loop spans 23 amino acids. Germline V gene data show CDR1 as SGDLS and CDR2 as YYNGEE. CDR3 loop: CASSVVPFDTSGGLGGSKNIQYF. The CDR3 DNA sequence: TGTGCCAGCAGCGTAGTCCCCTTTGATACTAGCGGGGGGTTGGGGGGGTCCAAAAACATTCAGTACTTC.

The chain employs TRBV11-2 and TRBJ1-5, with D perhaps matching TRBD1 (5 bases). V was shortened by 4 bases and J by 2 bases, with 21 bases between the two germline ends. This CDR3 has 18 residues. CDR1 SGHAT and CDR2 FQNNGV come from the germline V gene. The CDR3 coding sequence is TGTGCCAGCAGCTCCAGCCCCGGACAAGCTCGGGGCAATCAGCCCCAGCATTTT. As protein: CASSSSPGQARGNQPQHF. The full variable domain, its missing parts supplied by reference TRBV11-2 and TRBJ1-5, is EAGVAQSPRYKIIEKRQSVAFWCNPISGHATLYWYQQILGQGPKLLIQFQNNGVVDDSQLPKDRFSAERLKGVDSTLKIQPAKLEDSAVYLCASSSSPGQARGNQPQHFGDGTRLSIL.

The J gene is TRBJ1-6, the V gene TRBV12-3 or TRBV12-4; TRBD1 matches at 8 bases. V lost 6 bases to trimming and J lost 10 bases; unmatched junction nucleotides: 5. CDR3 length equals 13 residues. CDR3 loop: CASSGTGRSPLHF. The CDR3 DNA reads TGTGCCAGCAGCGGGACAGGTCGATCACCCCTCCACTTT.

The chain recombines TRBV19 with TRBJ2-2, with 7 nucleotides matching TRBD2. The CDR3 consists of 14 residues. Losses at the gene ends were 4 bases for V and 5 bases for J; bases not matched to a gene: 4. Germline loops: CDR1 LNHDA, CDR2 SQIVND (reference sequence). The CDR3 nucleotides read TGTGCCAGTAGTAACAGCGGGAATACCGGGGAGCTGTTTTTT. As protein: CASSNSGNTGELFF.

This clone was counted a few times. This sequence joins TRBV7-8 and TRBJ2-7; possible D gene TRBD1, 6 bases. The germline V gene has CDR1 SGHVS and CDR2 FQNEAQ. Deletions cut 4 bases from V and 1 base from J, with 11 bases between. The CDR3 has 14 amino acids. CDR3 amino acids: CASSSRGGSYEQYF. In nucleotides, the CDR3 is TGTGCCAGCAGCTCCCGAGGGGGTTCCTACGAGCAGTACTTC.

For this clone: Other DNA sequences within the sample encode an identical CDR3. The gene calls are TRBV29-1 and TRBJ1-2; possibly TRBD1 for D (6 bases). This CDR3 comprises 11 residues. V was shortened by 3 bases and J by 4 bases, with 6 bases between the two germline ends. Germline CDR1 reads SQVTM; CDR2 reads ANQGSEA. The CDR3 DNA is TGCAGCGTTGACAGGGGCTATGGCTACACCTTC. Translated: CSVDRGYGYTF.

The chain links TRBV11-2 to TRBJ2-7; 8 positions match TRBD1. The CDR3 spans 14 residues. V trimming: 5 bases; J trimming: 5 bases; junction bases outside the gene matches: 8. CDR1 SGHAT and CDR2 FQNNGV come from the germline V gene. CDR3: CASSTPTGVHEQYF. In nucleotides, the CDR3 is TGTGCCAGCAGCACCCCGACAGGGGTCCACGAGCAGTACTTC.

The table lists this clone with a few counts. The chain recombines TRBV5-1 with TRBJ1-6, with 7 bases that match TRBD1. The CDR3 has 15 amino acids. Unmatched junction bases numbered 4, after V lost 0 bases and J lost 7 bases. The germline CDR1 and CDR2 sequences are SGHRS and YFSETQ. CDR3 sequence: CASSLDQGENSPLHF. As DNA, the CDR3 is TGCGCCAGCAGCTTGGATCAGGGGGAGAATTCACCCCTCCACTTT.

The CDR3 coding sequence is TGTGCCAGCAGTTTCCCCCCTAGCTGGCCTAGCGGGAGAAGTCGGAATGAGCAGTTCTTC. Its protein product is CASSFPPSWPSGRSRNEQFF. This sequence joins TRBV28 and TRBJ2-1, with 10 bases identical to TRBD2. CDR1 MDHEN and CDR2 SYDVKM come from the germline V gene. The ends lost 3 bases at V and 7 bases at J; junction bases unmatched: 21. The CDR3 consists of 20 residues.

The rearrangement uses TRBV4-1 and TRBJ2-7, with no clear D. The CDR3 runs to 14 residues. V shed 4 bases and J shed 0 bases, with 10 bases lying between them. Germline CDR1 and CDR2: MGHRA and YSYEKL. CDR3 in amino acids: CASSRSRDSYEQYF. The CDR3 nucleotides are TGCGCCAGCAGCCGGTCCCGAGACTCCTACGAGCAGTACTTC.

The V call is TRBV7-9, the J call TRBJ2-1; 13 nucleotides line up with TRBD2. The germline V gene has CDR1 SEHNR and CDR2 FQNEAQ (reference sequence). This CDR3 is built from 15 residues. The ends lost 10 bases at V and 8 bases at J; junction bases unmatched: 11. The CDR3: CATGLAGALGHEQFF. Written as DNA, the CDR3 is TGTGCCACCGGACTAGCGGGAGCATTGGGCCATGAGCAGTTCTTC.

The gene calls are TRBV5-1 and TRBJ1-1, with unresolved D. Germline V gene data show CDR1 as SGHRS and CDR2 as YFSETQ. Trimming removed 0 bases at V and 1 base at J, with 7 bases between. This CDR3 is built from 14 residues. CDR3 residues: CASSLEYRNTEAFF. The CDR3 nucleotides are TGCGCCAGCAGCTTGGAGTACAGGAACACTGAAGCTTTCTTT.

This clone was observed at least ten times. J is TRBJ2-7 and V is TRBV5-1; 9 bases fit TRBD1. Unmatched junction bases numbered 4, after V lost 3 bases and J lost 3 bases. Germline loops: CDR1 SGHRS, CDR2 YFSETQ. This CDR3 has 14 amino acids. Here the CDR3 reads CASSSGQGIYEQYF. CDR3 nucleotides: TGCGCCAGCAGCTCGGGACAGGGAATCTACGAGCAGTACTTC.

The chain couples TRBV19 to TRBJ2-3; D not resolved. The CDR3 is 14 amino acids. The V end was cut by 1 base, the J end by 5 bases, with 10 bases between. CDR1 and CDR2 from the germline V gene are LNHDA and SQIVND (reference sequence). The CDR3 is CASSIVALKDTQYF. CDR3 DNA sequence: TGTGCCAGTAGTATAGTGGCCCTTAAAGATACGCAGTATTTT.

The chain is built from TRBV19 and TRBJ2-1; TRBD2 is a possible D gene (6 bases). The CDR3 spans 16 residues. With 0 bases removed from V and 6 bases from J, the gap between germline ends came to 15 bases. Germline assignment: CDR1 LNHDA and CDR2 SQIVND (reference sequence). The CDR3 loop is CASSIDRAGLLNEQFF. The CDR3 coding sequence is TGTGCCAGTAGTATAGATCGTGCGGGACTCCTCAATGAGCAGTTCTTC.